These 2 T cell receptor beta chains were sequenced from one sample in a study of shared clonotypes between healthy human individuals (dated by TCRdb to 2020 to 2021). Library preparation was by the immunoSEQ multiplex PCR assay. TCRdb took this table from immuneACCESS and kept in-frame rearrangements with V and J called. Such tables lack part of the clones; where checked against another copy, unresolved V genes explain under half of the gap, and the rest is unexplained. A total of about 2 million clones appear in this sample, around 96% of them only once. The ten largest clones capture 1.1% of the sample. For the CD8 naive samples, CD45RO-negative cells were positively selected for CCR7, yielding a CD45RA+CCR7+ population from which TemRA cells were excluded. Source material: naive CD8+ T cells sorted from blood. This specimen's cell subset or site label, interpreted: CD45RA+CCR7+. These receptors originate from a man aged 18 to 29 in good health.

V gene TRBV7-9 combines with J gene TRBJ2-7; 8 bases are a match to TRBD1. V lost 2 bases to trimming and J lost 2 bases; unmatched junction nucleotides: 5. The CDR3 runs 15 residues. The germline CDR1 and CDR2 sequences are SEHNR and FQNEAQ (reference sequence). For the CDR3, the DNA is TGTGCCAGCAGCTTATCAACGACAGGGGCCTACGAGCAGTACTTC. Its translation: CASSLSTTGAYEQYF.

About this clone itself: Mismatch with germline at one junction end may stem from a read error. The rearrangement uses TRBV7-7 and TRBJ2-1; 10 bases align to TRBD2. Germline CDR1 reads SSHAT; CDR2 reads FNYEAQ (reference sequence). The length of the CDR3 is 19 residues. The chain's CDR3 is CASSLLQGLAEGTYNEQFF. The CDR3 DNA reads TGTGCTAGCAGCCTCCTGCAAGGACTAGCGGAGGGAACCTACAATGAGCAGTTCTTC.